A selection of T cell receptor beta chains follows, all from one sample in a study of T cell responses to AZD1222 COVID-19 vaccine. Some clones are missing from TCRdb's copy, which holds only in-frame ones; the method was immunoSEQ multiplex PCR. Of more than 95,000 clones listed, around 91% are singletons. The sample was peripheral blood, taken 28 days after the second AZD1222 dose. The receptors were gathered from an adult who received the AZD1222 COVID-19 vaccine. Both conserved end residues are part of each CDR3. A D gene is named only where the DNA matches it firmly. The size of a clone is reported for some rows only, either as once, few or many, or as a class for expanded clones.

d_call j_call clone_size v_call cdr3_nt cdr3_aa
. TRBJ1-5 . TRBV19 TGTGCCAGTAGTATTAATGGGGGGCCGGGCAATCAGCCCCAGCATTTT CASSINGGPGNQPQHF
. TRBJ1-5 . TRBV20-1 TGCAGTGCTAGTCAGGGGATGGAACAGCCCCAGCATTTT CSASQGMEQPQHF
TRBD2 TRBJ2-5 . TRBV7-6 TGTGCCAGCAGCACCGGGGGGGAAGAGACCCAGTACTTC CASSTGGEETQYF
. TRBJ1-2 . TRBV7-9 TGTGCCAGCAGCCTCTCAGGGTTAAGTGGCTACACCTTC CASSLSGLSGYTF
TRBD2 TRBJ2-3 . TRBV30 TGTGCCTGGAGTCCCTCTTTCGCGGGAGGGCCAGATACGCAGTATTTT CAWSPSFAGGPDTQYF
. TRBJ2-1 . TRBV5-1 TGCGCCAGCAGCTTGACTAGTCGCGATGAGCAGTTCTTC CASSLTSRDEQFF
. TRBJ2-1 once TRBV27 TGTGCCAGCAGTTTGGGACTGGTCTATGAGCAGTTCTTC CASSLGLVYEQFF
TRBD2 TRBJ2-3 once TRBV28 TGTGCCAGCAGTTTCGCACACGGGGTCCCTACTAGCGGGAGAAGAGATACGCAGTATTTT CASSFAHGVPTSGRRDTQYF
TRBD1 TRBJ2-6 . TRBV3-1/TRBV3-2 TGTGCCAGCAGCCCGCGATTGGGACAGGGGTTGTCTGGGGCCAACGTCCTGACTTTC CASSPRLGQGLSGANVLTF
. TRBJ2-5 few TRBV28 TGTGCCAGCAGTTTTGGAGGGGCGGCGATGGGGGAGACCCAGTACTTC CASSFGGAAMGETQYF
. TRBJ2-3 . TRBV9 TGTGCCAGCAGCCCCCCCCACAGGGGAGGTACGCAGTATTTT CASSPPHRGGTQYF
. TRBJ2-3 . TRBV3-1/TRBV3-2 TGTGCCAGCAGACGGGGGGCAACAGATACGCAGTATTTT CASRRGATDTQYF
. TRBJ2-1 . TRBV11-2 TGTGCCAGCAGCTTAGAAGGGGGAACCTACAATGAGCAGTTCTTC CASSLEGGTYNEQFF
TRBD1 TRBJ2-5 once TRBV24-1 TGTGCCACCAGCACCAGGGGGCGAGAGACCCAGTACTTC CATSTRGRETQYF
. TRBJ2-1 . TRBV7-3 TGTGCCAGCAGCTTCCCAATCGGTGAGCAGTTCTTC CASSFPIGEQFF
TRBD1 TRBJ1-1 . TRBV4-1 TGCGCCAGCAGCCCGGCCGGGACAGCGGGGGACACTGAAGCTTTCTTT CASSPAGTAGDTEAFF
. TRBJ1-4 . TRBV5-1 TGCGCCAGCAGCTCAGACTCAACTAATGAAAAACTGTTTTTT CASSSDSTNEKLFF
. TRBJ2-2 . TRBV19 TGTGCCAGTAGTGCCCGGCCCGACGCCGGGGAGCTGTTTTTT CASSARPDAGELFF
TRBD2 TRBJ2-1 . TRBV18 TGTGCCAGCTCACCACGGGGAGCGGGAGGCTCCTACAATGAGCAGTTCTTC CASSPRGAGGSYNEQFF
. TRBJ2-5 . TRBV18 TGTGCCAGCTCCCCCCGGGCCCCTTTCTTAGGGGAGACCCAGTACTTC CASSPRAPFLGETQYF
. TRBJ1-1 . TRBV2 TGTGCCAGGTTTGGGGGAGGGAGTGAAGCTTTCTTT CARFGGGSEAFF
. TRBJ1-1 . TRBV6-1 TGTGCCAGCAGGGAAGGGGGGACTGAAGCTTTCTTT CASREGGTEAFF
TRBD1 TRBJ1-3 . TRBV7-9 TGTGCCAGCAGGCGACAGGGGGGATCTGGAAACACCATATATTTT CASRRQGGSGNTIYF
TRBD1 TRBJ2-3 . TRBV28 TGTGCCAGCAGTTCATTCGGACAGGGGGGTGCAGATACGCAGTATTTT CASSSFGQGGADTQYF
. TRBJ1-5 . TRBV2 TGTGCCAGCAGTTACGGGCCTGGGGGATATAGCAATCAGCCCCAGCATTTT CASSYGPGGYSNQPQHF
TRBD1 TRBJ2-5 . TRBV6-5 TGTGCCAGCAGAAGGACAGGACAAGAGACCCAGTACTTC CASRRTGQETQYF
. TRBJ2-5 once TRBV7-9 TGTGCCAGCAGCTTAGGCGGGGAAGAGACCCAGTACTTC CASSLGGEETQYF
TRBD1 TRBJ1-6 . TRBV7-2 TGTGCCAGCAGCCTGGAGGGACAGTATTCACCCCTCCACTTT CASSLEGQYSPLHF
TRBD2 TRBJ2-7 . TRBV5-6 TGTGCCAGCACCGTGGGGCGGGAGACCGAGCAGTACTTC CASTVGRETEQYF
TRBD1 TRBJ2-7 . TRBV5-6 TGTGCCAGCAGCTCGACAGGGCCAACCTACGAGCAGTACTTC CASSSTGPTYEQYF
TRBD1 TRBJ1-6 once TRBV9 TGTGCCAGCAGCCCCATCTCTGGGACAGCCTATAATTCACCCCTCCACTTT CASSPISGTAYNSPLHF
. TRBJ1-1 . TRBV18 TGTGCCAGCTCACAGGAAAGAATGAACACTGAAGCTTTCTTT CASSQERMNTEAFF
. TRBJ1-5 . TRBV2 TGTGCCAGCAGTGGGGGGGGATTTTTAAGCAATCAGCCCCAGCATTTT CASSGGGFLSNQPQHF
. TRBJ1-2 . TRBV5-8 TGTGCCAGCAGCTGGTGGGGGGCGGCTAACTATGGCTACACCTTC CASSWWGAANYGYTF
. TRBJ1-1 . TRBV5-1 TGCGCCAGCAGCTCCTCCCAGGGTGAGCACACTGAAGCTTTCTTT CASSSSQGEHTEAFF
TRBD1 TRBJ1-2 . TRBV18 TGTGCCAGCTCACGGGGACAGGGGGCTAACTATGGCTACACCTTC CASSRGQGANYGYTF
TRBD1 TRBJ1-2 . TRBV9 TGTGCCAGCAGCGTAGACAGGGGGCATGGCTACACCTTC CASSVDRGHGYTF
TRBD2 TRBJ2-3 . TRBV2 TGTGCCAGCAGAGGACTAGAGGTAGATACGCAGTATTTT CASRGLEVDTQYF
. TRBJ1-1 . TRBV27 TGTGCCGGCAGTTTACTGTCGGGGTTGGAAGCTTTCTTT CAGSLLSGLEAFF
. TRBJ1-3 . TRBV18 TGTGCCAGCTCACTTGGGGCTGGAAACACCATATATTTT CASSLGAGNTIYF
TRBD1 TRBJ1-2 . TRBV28 TGTGCCAGCAGTTCCCGACAGGGTGCTGGCTACACCTTC CASSSRQGAGYTF
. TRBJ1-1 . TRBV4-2 TGTGCCAGCAGCCAAGATACCGCAGCGCCGAACGGTGAAGCTTTCTTT CASSQDTAAPNGEAFF
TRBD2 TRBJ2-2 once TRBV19 TGTGCCAGTAGTATCGGGGCGGGAGAAATATCCGGGGAGCTGTTTTTT CASSIGAGEISGELFF
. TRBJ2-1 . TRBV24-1 TGTGCCACCAGTGATTTGCGCCTAGCGATGGGTGAGCAGTTCTTC CATSDLRLAMGEQFF